A selection of T cell receptor beta chains follows, all from one sample in a study of identifying expanded T cells in peripheral blood. Libraries were prepared by immunoSEQ multiplex PCR; TCRdb keeps only in-frame clonotypes and omits some of them. The data show 100,000 to 150,000 clones, with 86% seen just once and 8% to 9% held by the top ten. The sample was blood. The receptors were gathered from a person aged 18 to 75 in good health. Each CDR3 is given with its conserved first and last residue. The D gene is left open where the match is weak. Expanded clones are given a class, and other clones once, few, many or no size at all.

d_call,v_call,j_call,clone_size,cdr3_nt,cdr3_aa
TRBD2,TRBV6-6,TRBJ2-7,-,TGTGCCAGCAGTTTGACTAGCGGGAATTACGAGCAGTACTTC,CASSLTSGNYEQYF
TRBD1,TRBV7-3,TRBJ2-1,-,TGTGCCAGCAGCTTAACGGGACAGGGGATAGACAATGAGCAGTTCTTC,CASSLTGQGIDNEQFF
TRBD2,TRBV10-3,TRBJ2-1,-,TGTGCCATCAGTGAGCTAGCGGGGGGGGTTGAGCAGTTCTTC,CAISELAGGVEQFF
TRBD2,TRBV2,TRBJ2-5,-,TGTGCCAGCAGTGACCCCCTAGCGGGGTTCCAAGAGACCCAGTACTTC,CASSDPLAGFQETQYF
TRBD1,TRBV4-1,TRBJ2-7,-,TGCGCCAGCAGCCGAGCCGGGACAGGGGGGAGCGAGCAGTACTTC,CASSRAGTGGSEQYF
TRBD1,TRBV19,TRBJ1-2,few,TGTGCCAGTAGTACGGACCACAGGGGGCTTAACTATGGCTACACCTTC,CASSTDHRGLNYGYTF
-,TRBV5-6,TRBJ1-6,-,TGTGCCAGCAGTTCAAGGGCCGCGAATTCACCCCTCCACTTT,CASSSRAANSPLHF
-,TRBV28,TRBJ1-2,-,TGTGCCAGCAGCATTGGACAGACACGAACAGGCTATGGCTACACCTTC,CASSIGQTRTGYGYTF
-,TRBV9,TRBJ2-5,-,TGTGCCAGCAGCCAAACTCTCGGGGGAGAAGAGACCCAGTACTTC,CASSQTLGGEETQYF
-,TRBV29-1,TRBJ1-1,-,TGCAGCGTTGGTGGGGACACTGAAGCTTTCTTT,CSVGGDTEAFF
TRBD1,TRBV28,TRBJ2-3,-,TGTGCCAGCAGCCCCGGAGGACAGGGGCACACAGATACGCAGTATTTT,CASSPGGQGHTDTQYF
-,TRBV10-1,TRBJ2-1,once,TGCGCCAGCAGTGAGTCCTACAATGAGCAGTTCTTC,CASSESYNEQFF
-,TRBV21-1,TRBJ2-7,-,TGTGCCAGCAGGGATATGACTTCCTTGTCCTACGAGCAGTACTTC,CASRDMTSLSYEQYF
-,TRBV9,TRBJ1-4,-,TGTGCCCGCAGTGGACCGGGTGGGGGGGTTAATGAAAAACTGTTTTTT,CARSGPGGGVNEKLFF
TRBD1,TRBV6-5,TRBJ1-2,-,TGTGCCAGCAGACCCCTTGACAGGGAGAACTATGGCTACACCTTC,CASRPLDRENYGYTF
TRBD2,TRBV7-2,TRBJ2-1,-,TGTGCCAGCAGCATCTTTCCCGGGGGGAATGAGCAGTTCTTC,CASSIFPGGNEQFF
TRBD1,TRBV4-3,TRBJ1-1,many,TGCGCCAGCAGCCAAGGGACAGGGTGGGACACTGAAGCTTTCTTT,CASSQGTGWDTEAFF
-,TRBV7-9,TRBJ2-3,-,TGTGCCAGCAGCTTCCTACGGACAGATACGCAGTATTTT,CASSFLRTDTQYF
-,TRBV2,TRBJ2-2,-,TGTGCCAGCAGTGAAAACGGAAACACCGGGGAGCTGTTTTTT,CASSENGNTGELFF
TRBD1,TRBV6-5,TRBJ1-4,-,TGTGCCAGCAGCTACGCTAGACAGGGTTATGGAAAACTGTTTTTT,CASSYARQGYGKLFF
TRBD2,TRBV7-2,TRBJ2-5,-,TGTGCCAGCAGCTTGCTTCGGGGGGGACAAGAGACCCAGTACTTC,CASSLLRGGQETQYF
TRBD2,TRBV5-1,TRBJ2-1,-,TGCGCCAGCAGCTTGGTCCTAGCGGGGGACCCCTACAATGAGCAGTTCTTC,CASSLVLAGDPYNEQFF
-,TRBV7-6,TRBJ1-1,-,TGTGCCAGCAGCGGACAAGGGGGTGGGGACACTGAAGCTTTCTTT,CASSGQGGGDTEAFF
TRBD1,TRBV18,TRBJ1-2,-,TGTGCCAGCTCATCAGCGGACAGGGCTCAGGTAGATGGCTACACCTTC,CASSSADRAQVDGYTF
-,TRBV28,TRBJ2-3,-,TGTGCCAGCAGTTTAATTTCGCACACAGATACGCAGTATTTT,CASSLISHTDTQYF
TRBD2,TRBV11-3,TRBJ2-1,-,TGTGCCAGCAGCTTAGGGGTAGCGGGTTTCTTAGAGCAGTTCTTC,CASSLGVAGFLEQFF
-,TRBV7-8,TRBJ2-7,-,TGTGCCAGCAGCCCTACACCCGATCACGAGCAGTACTTC,CASSPTPDHEQYF
TRBD2,TRBV19,TRBJ2-1,-,TGTGCCAGTAGGAAACCCGGGACTAGCGGGATCGGTGAGCAGTTCTTC,CASRKPGTSGIGEQFF
TRBD2,TRBV10-3,TRBJ2-7,-,TGTGCCATCAAAAACACCGGGACTAGCGGGGTAGGGAGGGAGCAGTACTTC,CAIKNTGTSGVGREQYF